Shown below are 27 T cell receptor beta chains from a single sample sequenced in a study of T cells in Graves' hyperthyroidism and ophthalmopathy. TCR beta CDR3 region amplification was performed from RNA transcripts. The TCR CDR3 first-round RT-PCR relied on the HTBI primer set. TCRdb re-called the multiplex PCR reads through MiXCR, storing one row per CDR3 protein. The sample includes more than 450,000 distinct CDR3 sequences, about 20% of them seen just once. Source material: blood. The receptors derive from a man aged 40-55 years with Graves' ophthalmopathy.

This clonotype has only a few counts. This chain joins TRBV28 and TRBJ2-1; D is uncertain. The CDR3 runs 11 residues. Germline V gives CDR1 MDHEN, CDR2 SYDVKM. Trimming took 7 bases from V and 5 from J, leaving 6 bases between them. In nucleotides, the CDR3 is TGTGCCAGCACCGACCACAATGAGCAGTTCTTC. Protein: CASTDHNEQFF.

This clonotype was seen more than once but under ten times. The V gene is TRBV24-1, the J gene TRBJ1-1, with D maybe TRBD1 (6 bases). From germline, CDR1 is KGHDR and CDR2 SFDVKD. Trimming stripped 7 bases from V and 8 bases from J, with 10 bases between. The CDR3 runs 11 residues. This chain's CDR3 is CATRDTGEAFF. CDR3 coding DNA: TGTGCCACCAGGGACACAGGGGAAGCTTTCTTT.

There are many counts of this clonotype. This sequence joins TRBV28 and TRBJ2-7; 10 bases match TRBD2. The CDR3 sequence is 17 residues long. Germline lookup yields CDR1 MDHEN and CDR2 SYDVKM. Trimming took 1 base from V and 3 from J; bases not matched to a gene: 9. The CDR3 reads CASSLFAGSSGGYEQYF. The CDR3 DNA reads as TGTGCCAGCAGTTTATTTGCGGGGTCTAGCGGGGGCTACGAGCAGTACTTC.

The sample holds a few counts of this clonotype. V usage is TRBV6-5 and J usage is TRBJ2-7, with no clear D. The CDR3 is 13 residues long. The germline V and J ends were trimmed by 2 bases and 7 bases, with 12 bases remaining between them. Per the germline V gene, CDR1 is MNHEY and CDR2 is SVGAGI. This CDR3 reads CASSYDGPGEQYF. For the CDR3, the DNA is TGTGCCAGCAGTTACGACGGCCCCGGAGAGCAGTACTTC.

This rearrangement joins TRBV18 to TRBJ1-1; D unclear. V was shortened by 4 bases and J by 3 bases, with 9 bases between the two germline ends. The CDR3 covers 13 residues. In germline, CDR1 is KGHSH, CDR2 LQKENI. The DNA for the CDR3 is TGTGCCAGCTCACGAGGTATAGACACTGAAGCTTTCTTT. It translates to CASSRGIDTEAFF.

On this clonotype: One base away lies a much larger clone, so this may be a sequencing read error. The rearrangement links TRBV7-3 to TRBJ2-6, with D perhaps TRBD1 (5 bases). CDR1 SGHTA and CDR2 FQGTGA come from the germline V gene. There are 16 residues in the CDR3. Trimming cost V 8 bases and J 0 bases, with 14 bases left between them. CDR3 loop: CASGATAHSGANVLTF. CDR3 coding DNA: TGTGCCAGCGGCGCGACAGCTCACTCTGGGGCCAACGTCCTGACTTTC.

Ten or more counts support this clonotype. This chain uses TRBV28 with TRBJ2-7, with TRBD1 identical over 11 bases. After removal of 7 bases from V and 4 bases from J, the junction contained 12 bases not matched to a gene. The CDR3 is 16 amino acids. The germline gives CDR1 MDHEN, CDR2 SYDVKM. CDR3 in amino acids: CASTLPGQGGIYEQYF. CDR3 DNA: TGTGCCAGCACCCTTCCGGGACAGGGGGGAATTTACGAGCAGTACTTC.

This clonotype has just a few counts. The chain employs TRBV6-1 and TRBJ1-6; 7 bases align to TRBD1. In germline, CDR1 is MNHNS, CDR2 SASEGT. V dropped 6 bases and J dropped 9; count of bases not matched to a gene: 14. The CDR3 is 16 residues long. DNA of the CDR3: TGTGCCAGCAGCCGTGACAGGGTCCCCGCGGGTTCACCCCTCCACTTT. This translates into CASSRDRVPAGSPLHF.

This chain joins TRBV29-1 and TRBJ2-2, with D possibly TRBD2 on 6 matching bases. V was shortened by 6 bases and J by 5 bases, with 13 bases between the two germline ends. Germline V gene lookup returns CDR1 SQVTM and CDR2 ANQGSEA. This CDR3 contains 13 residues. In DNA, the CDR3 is TGCAGCGTCCCCAGGAGGGGAACCGGGGAGCTGTTTTTT. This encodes CSVPRRGTGELFF.

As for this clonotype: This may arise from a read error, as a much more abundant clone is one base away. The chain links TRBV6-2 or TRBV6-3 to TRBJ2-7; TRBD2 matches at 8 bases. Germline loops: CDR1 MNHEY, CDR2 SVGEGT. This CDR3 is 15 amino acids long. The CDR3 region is CVSRSRAGETSEQYF. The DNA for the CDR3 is TGTGTCAGCCGATCGCGAGCGGGAGAGACCTCCGAGCAGTACTTC.

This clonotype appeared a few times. CDR3 residues: CASSKELYQETQYF. As DNA, the CDR3 is TGTGCCAGCAGCAAGGAATTGTACCAAGAGACCCAGTACTTC. V gene TRBV14 combines with J gene TRBJ2-5, with D unclear. The V gene lost 5 bases and the J gene lost 0 bases, with 10 bases spanning the gap. Germline CDR1 SGHDN, CDR2 FVKESK. The CDR3 consists of 14 residues.

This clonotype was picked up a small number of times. DNA for the CDR3: TGCAGTGCTGTCGGGGCCATCGCAGATACGCAGTATTTT. It translates to CSAVGAIADTQYF. The V gene is TRBV20-1, the J gene TRBJ2-3; D may correspond to TRBD1 or TRBD2 (5 bases each). Germline assignment: CDR1 DFQATT and CDR2 SNEGSKA (reference sequence). Trimming stripped 5 bases from V and 4 bases from J, with 13 bases between. There are 13 residues in the CDR3.

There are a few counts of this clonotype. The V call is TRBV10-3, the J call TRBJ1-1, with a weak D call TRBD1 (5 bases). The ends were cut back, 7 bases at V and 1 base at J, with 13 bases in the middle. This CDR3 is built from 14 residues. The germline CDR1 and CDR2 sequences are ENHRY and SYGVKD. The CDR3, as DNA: TGTGCCATCATGGGGGACGGTGGGAACACTGAAGCTTTCTTT. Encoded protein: CAIMGDGGNTEAFF.

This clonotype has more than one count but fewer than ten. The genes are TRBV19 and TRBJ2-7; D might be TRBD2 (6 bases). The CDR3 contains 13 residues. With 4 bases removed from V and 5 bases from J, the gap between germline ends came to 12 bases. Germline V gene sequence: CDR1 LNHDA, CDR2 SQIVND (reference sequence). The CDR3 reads CASSRRDLDEQYF. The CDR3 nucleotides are TGTGCCAGTAGTAGGCGGGACCTAGACGAGCAGTACTTC. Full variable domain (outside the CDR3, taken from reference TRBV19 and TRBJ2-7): DGGITQSPKYLFRKEGQNVTLSCEQNLNHDAMYWYRQDPGQGLRLIYYSQIVNDFQKGDIAEGYSVSREKKESFPLTVTSAQKNPTAFYLCASSRRDLDEQYFGPGTRLTVT.

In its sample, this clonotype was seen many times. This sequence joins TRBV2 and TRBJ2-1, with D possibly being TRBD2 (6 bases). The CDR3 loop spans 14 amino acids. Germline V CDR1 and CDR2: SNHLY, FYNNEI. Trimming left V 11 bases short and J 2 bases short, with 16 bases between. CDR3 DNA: TGTGCCGGACGGGGGATGTGGACCTACAATGAGCAGTTCTTC. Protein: CAGRGMWTYNEQFF.

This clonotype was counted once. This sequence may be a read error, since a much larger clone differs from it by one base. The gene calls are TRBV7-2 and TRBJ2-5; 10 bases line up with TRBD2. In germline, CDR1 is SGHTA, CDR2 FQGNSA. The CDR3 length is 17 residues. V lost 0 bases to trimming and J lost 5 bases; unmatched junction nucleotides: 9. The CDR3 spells CASSLAPSGRAGETQYF. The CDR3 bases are TGTGCCAGCAGCTTAGCACCAAGCGGGAGGGCCGGTGAGACCCAGTACTTC.

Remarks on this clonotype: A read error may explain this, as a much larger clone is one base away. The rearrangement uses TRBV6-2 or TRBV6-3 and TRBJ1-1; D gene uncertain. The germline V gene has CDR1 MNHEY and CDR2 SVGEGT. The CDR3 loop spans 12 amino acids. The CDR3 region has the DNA TGTGCCAGCAGTCACTCCGGGTCTGAAGCTTTCTTT. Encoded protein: CASSHSGSEAFF.

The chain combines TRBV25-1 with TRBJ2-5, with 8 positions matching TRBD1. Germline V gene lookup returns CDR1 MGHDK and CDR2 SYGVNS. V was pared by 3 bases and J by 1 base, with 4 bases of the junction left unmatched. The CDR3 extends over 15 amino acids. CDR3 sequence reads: CASSEGGQAQETQYF. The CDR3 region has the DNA TGTGCCAGCAGTGAGGGGGGACAGGCCCAAGAGACCCAGTACTTC.

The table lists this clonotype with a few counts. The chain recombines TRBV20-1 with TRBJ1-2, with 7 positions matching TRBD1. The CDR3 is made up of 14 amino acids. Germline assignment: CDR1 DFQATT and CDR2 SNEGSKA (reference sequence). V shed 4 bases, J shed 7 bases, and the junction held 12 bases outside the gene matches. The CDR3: CSATPGQKMTGYTF. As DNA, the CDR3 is TGCAGTGCTACCCCGGGACAGAAGATGACTGGCTACACCTTC.

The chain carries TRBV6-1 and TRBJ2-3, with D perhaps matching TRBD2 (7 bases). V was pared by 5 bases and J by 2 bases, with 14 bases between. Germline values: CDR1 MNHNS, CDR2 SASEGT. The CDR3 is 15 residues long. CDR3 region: CASSTGGRDTDTQYF. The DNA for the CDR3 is TGTGCCAGCAGTACCGGGGGGCGCGACACAGATACGCAGTATTTT.

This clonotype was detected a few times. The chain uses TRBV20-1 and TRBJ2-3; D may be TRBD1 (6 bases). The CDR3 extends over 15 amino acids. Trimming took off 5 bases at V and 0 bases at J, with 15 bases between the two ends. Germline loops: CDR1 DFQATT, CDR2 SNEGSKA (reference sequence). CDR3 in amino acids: CSAYRDISSTDTQYF. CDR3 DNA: TGCAGTGCTTACCGGGACATCTCTAGCACAGATACGCAGTATTTT.

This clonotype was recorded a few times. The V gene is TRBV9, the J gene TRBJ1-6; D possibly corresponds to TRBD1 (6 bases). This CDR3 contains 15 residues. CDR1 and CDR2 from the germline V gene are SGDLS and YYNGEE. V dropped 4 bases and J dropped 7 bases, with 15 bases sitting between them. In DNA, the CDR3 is TGTGCCAGCAGCTCCCGGGACACCTTAAATTCACCCCTCCACTTT. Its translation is CASSSRDTLNSPLHF.

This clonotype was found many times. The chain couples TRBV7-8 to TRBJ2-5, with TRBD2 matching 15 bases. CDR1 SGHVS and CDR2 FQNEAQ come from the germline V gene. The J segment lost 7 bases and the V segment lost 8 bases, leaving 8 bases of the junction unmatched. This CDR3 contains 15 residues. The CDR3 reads CASRGLAGGSGTQYF. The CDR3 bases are TGTGCCAGCCGAGGACTAGCGGGAGGGTCTGGGACCCAGTACTTC.

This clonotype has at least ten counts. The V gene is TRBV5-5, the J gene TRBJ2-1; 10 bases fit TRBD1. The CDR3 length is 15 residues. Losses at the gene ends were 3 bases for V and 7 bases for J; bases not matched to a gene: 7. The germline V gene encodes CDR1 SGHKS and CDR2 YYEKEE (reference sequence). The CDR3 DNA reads TGTGCCAGCAGCTGGGGGGGACAGGGGACGAATGAGCAGTTCTTC. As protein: CASSWGGQGTNEQFF. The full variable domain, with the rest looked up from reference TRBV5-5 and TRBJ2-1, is DAGVTQSPTHLIKTRGQQVTLRCSPISGHKSVSWYQQVLGQGPQFIFQYYEKEERGRGNFPDRFSARQFPNYSSELNVNALLLGDSALYLCASSWGGQGTNEQFFGPGTRLTVL.

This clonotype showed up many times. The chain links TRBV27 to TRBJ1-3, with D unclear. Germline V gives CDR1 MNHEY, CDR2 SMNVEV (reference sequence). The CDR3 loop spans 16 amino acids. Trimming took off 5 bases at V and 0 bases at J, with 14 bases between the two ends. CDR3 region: CASSPGPIYSGNTIYF. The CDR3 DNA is TGTGCCAGCAGTCCCGGGCCAATCTACTCTGGAAACACCATATATTTT.

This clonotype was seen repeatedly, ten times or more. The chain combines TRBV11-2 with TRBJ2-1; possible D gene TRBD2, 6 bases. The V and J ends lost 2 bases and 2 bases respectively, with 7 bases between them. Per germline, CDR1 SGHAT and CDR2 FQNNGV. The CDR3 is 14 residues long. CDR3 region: CASSLTGAYNEQFF. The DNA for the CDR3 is TGTGCCAGCAGCTTAACGGGGGCCTACAATGAGCAGTTCTTC.

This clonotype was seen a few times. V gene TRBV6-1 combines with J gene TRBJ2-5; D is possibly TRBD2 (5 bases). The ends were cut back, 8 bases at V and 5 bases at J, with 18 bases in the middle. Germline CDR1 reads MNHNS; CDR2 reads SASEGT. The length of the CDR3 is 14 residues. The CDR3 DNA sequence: TGTGCCAGCGGTGCGGCGGCTCGGAGGGAGACCCAGTACTTC. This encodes CASGAAARRETQYF.